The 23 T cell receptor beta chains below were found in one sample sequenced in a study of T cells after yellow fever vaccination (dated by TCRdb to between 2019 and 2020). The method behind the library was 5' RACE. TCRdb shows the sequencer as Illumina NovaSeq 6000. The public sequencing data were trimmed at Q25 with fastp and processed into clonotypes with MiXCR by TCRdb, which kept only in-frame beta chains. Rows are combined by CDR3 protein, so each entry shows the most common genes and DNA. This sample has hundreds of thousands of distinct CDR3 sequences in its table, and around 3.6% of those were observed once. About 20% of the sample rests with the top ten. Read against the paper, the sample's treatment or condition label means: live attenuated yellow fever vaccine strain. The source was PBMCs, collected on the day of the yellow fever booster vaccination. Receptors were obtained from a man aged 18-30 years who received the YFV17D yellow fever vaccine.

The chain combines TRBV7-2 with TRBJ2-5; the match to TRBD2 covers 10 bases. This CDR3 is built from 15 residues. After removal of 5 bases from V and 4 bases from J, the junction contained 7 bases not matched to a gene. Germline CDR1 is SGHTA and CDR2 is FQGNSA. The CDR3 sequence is CASSPSGGAGETQYF. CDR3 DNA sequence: TGTGCCAGCAGCCCCAGCGGGGGGGCGGGAGAGACCCAGTACTTC.

CDR3 bases: TGTGCCAGCAGTGAAGTAAGCGGGGGGGCCTTAGGAAATGAGCAGTTCTTC. Amino acid sequence: CASSEVSGGALGNEQFF. The chain combines TRBV2 with TRBJ2-1; TRBD2 aligns across 10 bases. CDR3 length: 17 amino acids. V trimming: 1 base; J trimming: 7 bases; junction bases outside the gene matches: 10. Germline V gene lookup returns CDR1 SNHLY and CDR2 FYNNEI.

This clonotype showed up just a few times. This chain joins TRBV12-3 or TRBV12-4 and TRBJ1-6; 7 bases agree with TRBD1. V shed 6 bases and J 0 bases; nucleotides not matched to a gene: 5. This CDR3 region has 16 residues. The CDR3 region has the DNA TGTGCCAGCAGACGTGGGACAGTCTCCTATAATTCACCCCTCCACTTT. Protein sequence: CASRRGTVSYNSPLHF.

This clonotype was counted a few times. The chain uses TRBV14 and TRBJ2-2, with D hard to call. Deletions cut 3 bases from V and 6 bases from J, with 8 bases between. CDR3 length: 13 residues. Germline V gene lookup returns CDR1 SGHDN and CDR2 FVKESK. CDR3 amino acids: CASSQGFAGELFF. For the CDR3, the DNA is TGTGCCAGCAGCCAGGGATTTGCCGGGGAGCTGTTTTTT.

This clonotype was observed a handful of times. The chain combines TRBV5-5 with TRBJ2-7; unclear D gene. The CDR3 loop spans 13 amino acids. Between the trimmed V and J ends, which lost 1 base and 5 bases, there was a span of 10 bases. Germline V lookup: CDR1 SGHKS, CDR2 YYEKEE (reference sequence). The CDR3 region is CASSLLRTNEQYV. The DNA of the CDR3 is TGTGCCAGCAGCTTGCTGCGAACCAACGAGCAGTACGTC.

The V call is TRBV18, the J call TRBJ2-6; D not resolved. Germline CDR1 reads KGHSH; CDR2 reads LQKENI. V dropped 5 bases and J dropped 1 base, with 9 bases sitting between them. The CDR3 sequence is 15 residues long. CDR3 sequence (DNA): TGTGCCAGCTCATCCATTACTTCTGGGGCCAACGTCCTGACTTTC. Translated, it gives CASSSITSGANVLTF.

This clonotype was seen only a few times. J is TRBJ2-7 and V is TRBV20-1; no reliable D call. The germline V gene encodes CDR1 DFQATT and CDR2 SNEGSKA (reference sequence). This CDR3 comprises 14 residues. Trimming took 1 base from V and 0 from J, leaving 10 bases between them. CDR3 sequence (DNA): TGCAGTGCTAGAGCATTTTTTAGCTCCTACGAGCAGTACGTC. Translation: CSARAFFSSYEQYV.

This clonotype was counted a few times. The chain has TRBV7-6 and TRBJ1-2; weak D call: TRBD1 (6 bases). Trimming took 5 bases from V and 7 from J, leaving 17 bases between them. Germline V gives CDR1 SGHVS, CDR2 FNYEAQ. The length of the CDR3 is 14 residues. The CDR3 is CASSPTPGAGGYTF. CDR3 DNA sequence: TGTGCCAGCAGCCCGACGCCGGGGGCGGGTGGCTACACCTTC.

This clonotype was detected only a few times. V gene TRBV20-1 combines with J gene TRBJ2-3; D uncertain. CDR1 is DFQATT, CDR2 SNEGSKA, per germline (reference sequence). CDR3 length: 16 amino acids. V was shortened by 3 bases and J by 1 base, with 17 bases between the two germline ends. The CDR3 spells CSASLPRPLGTDTQYF. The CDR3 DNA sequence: TGCAGTGCTAGTCTTCCTAGACCTCTGGGCACAGATACGCAGTATTTT.

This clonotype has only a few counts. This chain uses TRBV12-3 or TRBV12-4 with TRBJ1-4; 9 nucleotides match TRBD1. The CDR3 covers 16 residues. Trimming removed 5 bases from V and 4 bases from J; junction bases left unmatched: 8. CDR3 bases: TGTGCCAGCAGTACAGGGGGCTTTCGGAGTAATGAAAAACTGTTTTTT. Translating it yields CASSTGGFRSNEKLFF.

CDR3 coding DNA: TGCAGTGCTTCACTAGCGGGGGAGGGGGATACGCAGTATTTT. It is translated as CSASLAGEGDTQYF. The chain employs TRBV20-1 and TRBJ2-3, with TRBD2 matching 11 bases. CDR1 and CDR2 (germline): DFQATT, SNEGSKA (reference sequence). Unmatched junction bases numbered 7, after V lost 5 bases and J lost 6 bases. The CDR3 has 14 residues.

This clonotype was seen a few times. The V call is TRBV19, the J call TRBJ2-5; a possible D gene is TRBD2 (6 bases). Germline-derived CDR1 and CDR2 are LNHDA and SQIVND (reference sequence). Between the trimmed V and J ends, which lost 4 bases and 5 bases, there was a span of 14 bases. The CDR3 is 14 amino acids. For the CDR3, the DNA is TGTGCCAGTAGTAACCTAGCGAGGTGGGAGACCCAGTACTTC. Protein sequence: CASSNLARWETQYF.

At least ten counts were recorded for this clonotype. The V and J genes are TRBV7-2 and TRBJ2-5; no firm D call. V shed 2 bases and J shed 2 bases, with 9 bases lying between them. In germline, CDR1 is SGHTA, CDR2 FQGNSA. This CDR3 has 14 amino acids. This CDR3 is CASSLRPVQETQYF. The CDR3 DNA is TGTGCCAGCAGCTTAAGGCCAGTACAAGAGACCCAGTACTTC. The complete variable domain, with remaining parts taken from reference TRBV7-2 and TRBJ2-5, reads GAGVSQSPSNKVTEKGKDVELRCDPISGHTALYWYRQSLGQGLEFLIYFQGNSAPDKSGLPSDRFSAERTGGSVSTLTIQRTQQEDSAVYLCASSLRPVQETQYFGPGTRLLVL.

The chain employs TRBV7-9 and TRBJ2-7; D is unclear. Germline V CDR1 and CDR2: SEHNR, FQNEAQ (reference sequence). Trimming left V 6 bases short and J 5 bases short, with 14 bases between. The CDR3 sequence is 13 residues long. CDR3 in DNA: TGTGCCAGCAGTCCCGGAACCTGGGACGAGCAGTACTTC. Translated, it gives CASSPGTWDEQYF.

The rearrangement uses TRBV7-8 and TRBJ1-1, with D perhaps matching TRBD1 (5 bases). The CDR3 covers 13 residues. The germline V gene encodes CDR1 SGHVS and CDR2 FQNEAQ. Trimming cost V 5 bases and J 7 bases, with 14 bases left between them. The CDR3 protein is CASSPRWGGEAFF. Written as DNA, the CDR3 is TGTGCCAGCAGCCCCCGGTGGGGCGGTGAAGCTTTCTTT.

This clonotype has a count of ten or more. CDR3 in amino acids: CSVGDIGGNGYTF. The CDR3 bases are TGCAGCGTGGGGGACATCGGGGGAAATGGCTACACCTTC. The chain couples TRBV29-1 to TRBJ1-2; TRBD1 is a possible D gene (6 bases). Per germline, CDR1 SQVTM and CDR2 ANQGSEA. V lost 6 bases, J lost 6 bases, and 17 bases lay in between. This CDR3 has 13 amino acids.

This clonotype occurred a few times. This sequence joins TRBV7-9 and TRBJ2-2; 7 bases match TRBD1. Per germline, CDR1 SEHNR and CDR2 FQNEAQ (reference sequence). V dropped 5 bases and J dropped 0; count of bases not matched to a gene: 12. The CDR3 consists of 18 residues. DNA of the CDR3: TGTGCCAGCAGCCCCCGCCTCACCGGGACAGCGAACACCGGGGAGCTGTTTTTT. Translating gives CASSPRLTGTANTGELFF. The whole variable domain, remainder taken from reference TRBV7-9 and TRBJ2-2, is DTGVSQNPRHKITKRGQNVTFRCDPISEHNRLYWYRQTLGQGPEFLTYFQNEAQLEKSRLLSDRFSAERPKGSFSTLEIQRTEQGDSAMYLCASSPRLTGTANTGELFFGEGSRLTVL.

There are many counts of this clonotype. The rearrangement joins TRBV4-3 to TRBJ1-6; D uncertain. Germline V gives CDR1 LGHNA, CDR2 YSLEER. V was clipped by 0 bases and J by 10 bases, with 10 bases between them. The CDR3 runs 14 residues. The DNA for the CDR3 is TGCGCCAGCAGCCAAGAAAGGGTTAGATCACCCCTCCACTTT. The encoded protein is CASSQERVRSPLHF.

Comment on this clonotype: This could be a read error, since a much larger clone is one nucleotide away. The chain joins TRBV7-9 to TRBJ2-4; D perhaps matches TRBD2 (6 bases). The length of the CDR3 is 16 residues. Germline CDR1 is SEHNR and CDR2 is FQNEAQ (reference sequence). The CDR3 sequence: CASSLSGALAINIQYF. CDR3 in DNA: TGTGCCAGCAGCTTATCTGGTGCACTAGCCATAAACATTCAGTACTTC.

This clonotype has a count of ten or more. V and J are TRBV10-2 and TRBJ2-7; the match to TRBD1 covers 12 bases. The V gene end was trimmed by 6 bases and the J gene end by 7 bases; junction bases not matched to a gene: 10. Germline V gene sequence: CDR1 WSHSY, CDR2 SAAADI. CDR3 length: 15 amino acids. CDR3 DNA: TGCGCCAGCAGCGCACCGGGACAGGGGGCGCGGGAGCAGTACTTC. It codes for CASSAPGQGAREQYF.

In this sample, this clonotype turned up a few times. The CDR3 DNA reads TGTGCCAGCAGTGACAGGGACTCACCCCTCCACTTT. Protein sequence: CASSDRDSPLHF. The V and J genes are TRBV28 and TRBJ1-6; the match to TRBD1 covers 7 bases. In germline, CDR1 is MDHEN, CDR2 SYDVKM. V trimming: 5 bases; J trimming: 10 bases; junction bases outside the gene matches: 2. CDR3 size: 12 residues.

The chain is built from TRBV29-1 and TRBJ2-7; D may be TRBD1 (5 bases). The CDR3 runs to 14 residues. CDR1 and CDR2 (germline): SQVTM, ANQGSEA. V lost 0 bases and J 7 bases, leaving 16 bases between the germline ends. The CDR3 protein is CSVEDGGHPLEQYF. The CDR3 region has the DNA TGCAGCGTTGAAGATGGCGGACACCCCCTGGAGCAGTACTTC.

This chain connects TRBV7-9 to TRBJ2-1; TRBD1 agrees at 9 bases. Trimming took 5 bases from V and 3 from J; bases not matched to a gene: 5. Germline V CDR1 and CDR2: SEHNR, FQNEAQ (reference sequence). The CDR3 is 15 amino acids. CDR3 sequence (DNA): TGTGCCAGCAGCCACCGGGACAGGGACTACAATGAGCAGTTCTTC. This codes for CASSHRDRDYNEQFF.